This TCR beta chain was identified during a study of T cell responses to AZD1222 COVID-19 vaccine. Trimming took 1 base from V and 0 from J; bases not matched to a gene: 5. This CDR3 has 17 amino acids. CDR1 SGHTA and CDR2 FQGNSA come from the germline V gene. Clones were sequenced by immunoSEQ multiplex PCR, and TCRdb holds only the in-frame ones, with some missing. This sample carries 180,000 or so clones, around 90% of them seen once, and the ten largest clones take about 2.1%. Recipients boosted at about 4 weeks or about 12 weeks are pooled. This clone was seen only a few times. The sequence came from an adult who received the AZD1222 COVID-19 vaccine. This chain uses TRBV7-2 with TRBJ2-3; the match to TRBD1 covers 9 bases. Sequencing used peripheral blood, obtained 28 days after the second AZD1222 dose. The chain's CDR3 is CASSLGWTGASTDTQYF. CDR3 nucleotide sequence: TGTGCCAGCAGCTTAGGCTGGACAGGGGCAAGCACAGATACGCAGTATTTT. The variable domain in full, with the rest retrieved from reference TRBV7-2 and TRBJ2-3, is GAGVSQSPSNKVTEKGKDVELRCDPISGHTALYWYRQSLGQGLEFLIYFQGNSAPDKSGLPSDRFSAERTGGSVSTLTIQRTQQEDSAVYLCASSLGWTGASTDTQYFGPGTRLTVL.